This T cell receptor (beta chain) is from a study of T cell repertoires in cytomegalovirus infection. This clonotype occurred a few times. No antigen is known for it. Study outcomes and limitations: HLA-C-restricted, CMV-specific TCR beta clonotypes were dominant ex vivo.

TCRdb used MiXCR to reprocess the reads, holding one entry per CDR3 protein. The data show roughly 200,000 distinct CDR3 sequences, less than 50% seen once. Unmatched junction bases numbered 7, after V lost 4 bases and J lost 7 bases. This CDR3 is built from 13 residues. The germline V gene encodes CDR1 SGHVS and CDR2 FNYEAQ. The starting material was CD8+ T cells from cultured PBMCs, obtained from culture after CMV antigen stimulation. This chain joins TRBV7-6 and TRBJ2-7, with 7 positions matching TRBD2. The source of this sequence is a human donor in good health (CMV status not recorded). Some clones in this sample may be carry-over from other donors' samples. The CDR3 here is CASSSAGRVEQYF. CDR3 nucleotides: TGTGCCAGCAGCTCAGCGGGGCGTGTAGAGCAGTACTTC.